Listed below are T cell receptor beta chains from one sample, sequenced in a study of cytomegalovirus exposure and HLA in healthy donors. Sequencing was performed with immunoSEQ multiplex PCR; in TCRdb, only in-frame clones are kept and a portion is missing. Among some 65,000 clones listed, approximately 94% were seen once. Sequenced input: PBMCs. The source of these receptors is a man aged 18-30 years in good health and CMV-seropositive. Each CDR3 is given with its conserved first and last residue. A D gene is named only where the DNA matches it firmly. Clone size is shown for a subset of rows, as once, few, many or a class of expanded clone.

TGTGCCAGCAGCCCTCAAGAGACCCAGTACTTC,CASSPQETQYF,TRBV7-6,TRBJ2-5,NA,NA
TGTGCCAGCAGCGCGAACCCGGGACAGGGTATGGGAGAGCAGTACTTC,CASSANPGQGMGEQYF,TRBV7-9,TRBJ2-7,TRBD1,NA
TGTGCCAGCAGCCCGTCAGAATCCGTAGGGACAGACACCTACGAGCAGTACTTC,CASSPSESVGTDTYEQYF,TRBV7-9,TRBJ2-7,TRBD1,NA
TGTGCCAGCAGCTTTCCGGGACAGTCCTACGAGCAGTACTTC,CASSFPGQSYEQYF,TRBV11-3,TRBJ2-7,TRBD1,NA
TGTGCCAGCAGCGTAGTAAAGAACACTGAAGCTTTCTTT,CASSVVKNTEAFF,TRBV9,TRBJ1-1,NA,NA
TGTGCCAGCTGCGCCAGGCCCGGCAATCAGCCCCAGCATTTT,CASCARPGNQPQHF,TRBV5-8,TRBJ1-5,NA,NA
TGTGCCAGCAGCTCAGGGACAGGCAATCAGCCCCAGCATTTT,CASSSGTGNQPQHF,TRBV5-4,TRBJ1-5,TRBD1,NA
TGCGCCAGCAGTCGCGGACTAGCGGGAAGCACAGATACGCAGTATTTT,CASSRGLAGSTDTQYF,TRBV4-1,TRBJ2-3,TRBD2,NA
TGTGCCAGCAGCAGAGGACAGGGCAGCTATGGCTACACCTTC,CASSRGQGSYGYTF,TRBV5-8,TRBJ1-2,TRBD1,NA
TGTGCCAGCAGGAAGCGGGAGGTCGGGGAGCTGTTTTTT,CASRKREVGELFF,TRBV7-9,TRBJ2-2,TRBD2,NA
TGCGCCAGCAGTGTTGACAGGTGGAACACTGAAGCTTTCTTT,CASSVDRWNTEAFF,TRBV10-2,TRBJ1-1,NA,NA
TGTGCCTCCAGTGGGGTAGCGGGGGGGGGCACAGATACGCAGTATTTT,CASSGVAGGGTDTQYF,TRBV28,TRBJ2-3,TRBD2,once
TGTGCCAGCAGTGCGACTAGCGGGAGTTACGAGACCCAGTACTTC,CASSATSGSYETQYF,TRBV6-1,TRBJ2-5,TRBD2,NA
TGCGCCAGCAGCCAAGGAAGAGACTCTCTGGGCACAGATACGCAGTATTTT,CASSQGRDSLGTDTQYF,TRBV4-3,TRBJ2-3,NA,NA
TGTGCCAGCAGTTACTCGGCGGGGGTCGGGGAGCTGTTTTTT,CASSYSAGVGELFF,TRBV6-5,TRBJ2-2,TRBD2,NA
TGTGCCAGCAGCTTTCGGGGGAACACCGGGGAGCTGTTTTTT,CASSFRGNTGELFF,TRBV5-6,TRBJ2-2,NA,NA
TGTGCCACACTGATACAGGTAAACACTGAAGCTTTCTTT,CATLIQVNTEAFF,TRBV2,TRBJ1-1,NA,NA
TGCGCCAGCAGCTCCCCGACAGGGCGCGAGCAGTACTTC,CASSSPTGREQYF,TRBV5-1,TRBJ2-7,TRBD1,NA
TGTGCCAGCAGCAAAGCGCGCGGGGAGGTGATCTGCTACACCTTC,CASSKARGEVICYTF,TRBV21-1,TRBJ1-2,NA,NA
TGTGCCAGTAGTACTAGCGGGCCCTACGAGCAGTACTTC,CASSTSGPYEQYF,TRBV19,TRBJ2-7,TRBD2,NA
TGTGCCAGCAGCTTAGTACAGCGAGGCAGCGGTGAGCAGTTCTTC,CASSLVQRGSGEQFF,TRBV7-2,TRBJ2-1,NA,NA
TGTGCCAGCAGCGTAGATGGTAGACAAGAGACCCAGTACTTC,CASSVDGRQETQYF,TRBV9,TRBJ2-5,NA,once
TGTGCCAGCAGTTTGTCTCTTCTAGCGGGGGTTCAAAATGAGCAGTTCTTC,CASSLSLLAGVQNEQFF,TRBV28,TRBJ2-1,TRBD2,NA
TGTGCCAGCAGCTTACGCCTAGCGGGAGTCGCGGGGGAAGATACGCGGTATTTT,CASSLRLAGVAGEDTRYF,TRBV7-2,TRBJ2-3,TRBD2,NA
TGTGCCAGCACCGTGGGCAGGGGGCAGGATGGCTACACCTTC,CASTVGRGQDGYTF,TRBV6-1,TRBJ1-2,TRBD1,NA
TGTGCCAGCAGCTTGGGACAGGGGAATGAAAAACTGTTTTTT,CASSLGQGNEKLFF,TRBV5-4,TRBJ1-4,TRBD1,NA
TGTGCCAGCAGCTTAGTAGGGAGGGTCGGGGACACCGGGGAGCTGTTTTTT,CASSLVGRVGDTGELFF,TRBV11-2,TRBJ2-2,TRBD2,NA
TGTGCCAGCAGCTTATCTCGACAGGGGCTGAACTATGGCTACACCTTC,CASSLSRQGLNYGYTF,TRBV7-9,TRBJ1-2,TRBD1,once
TGTGCCAGCTCACCTCCTTCTAGCTCTGGGGCCAACGTCCTGACTTTC,CASSPPSSSGANVLTF,TRBV18,TRBJ2-6,NA,NA
TGTGCCAGCGGAACGCTAGCGGGGATCACAGATACGCAGTATTTT,CASGTLAGITDTQYF,TRBV7-2,TRBJ2-3,TRBD2,NA
TGCGCCAGCAGCCAAGAGGGGCGGGGACTAGCGGAGCAGTACTTC,CASSQEGRGLAEQYF,TRBV4-1,TRBJ2-7,TRBD2,NA
TGTGCCAGCAGGGGTCTCAGGGTTGGCACCGGGGAGCTGTTTTTT,CASRGLRVGTGELFF,TRBV6-1,TRBJ2-2,NA,NA
TGCGCCAGCAGCTTGGCCCCCTTCGGACAGGGAACGAACACTGAAGCTTTCTTT,CASSLAPFGQGTNTEAFF,TRBV5-1,TRBJ1-1,TRBD1,NA
TGTGCCAGCAGTGCTCTAATTGAGGTCTACAATGAGCAGTTCTTC,CASSALIEVYNEQFF,TRBV25-1,TRBJ2-1,NA,once
TGTGCCAGCAGCCATGGGACTAGCGGGGCCTACGAGCAGTACTTC,CASSHGTSGAYEQYF,TRBV14,TRBJ2-7,TRBD2,NA
TGTGCCAGCAGTCAGGGGGGTGAAGCTTTCTTT,CASSQGGEAFF,TRBV27,TRBJ1-1,TRBD1,once
TGTGCCATCAGTAAGGGACAGGGGGCCTCGAATGAGCAGTTCTTC,CAISKGQGASNEQFF,TRBV10-3,TRBJ2-1,TRBD1,NA
TGTGCCAGCGCATTAGAGGACAGGGAATCAGCCCAGCATTTT,CASALEDRESAQHF,TRBV2,TRBJ1-5,TRBD1,NA
TGTGCCAGCAGCATCCCAGGGGCGAACACCGGGGAGCTGTTTTTT,CASSIPGANTGELFF,TRBV11-2,TRBJ2-2,NA,NA
TGCGCCAGCAGCCAGAGCTCTCTGGGGACTGCCTACGAGCAGTACTTC,CASSQSSLGTAYEQYF,TRBV4-3,TRBJ2-7,NA,once
TGTGCCAGCAGGCCCGGGACAGGGGTTTCCCACGAGCAGTACTTC,CASRPGTGVSHEQYF,TRBV27,TRBJ2-7,TRBD1,NA
TGTGCCAGCAGCGTCCGGGACAGGGCGTTCGATGGCTACACCTTC,CASSVRDRAFDGYTF,TRBV5-8,TRBJ1-2,TRBD1,NA
TGTGCCAGCAGTGAAGCCTCCGGGACAGGGAACACTGAAGCTTTCTTT,CASSEASGTGNTEAFF,TRBV6-1,TRBJ1-1,TRBD1,NA
TGTGCCTGGAGCTTAGCGGGAGGGCGTGCAGATACGCAGTATTTT,CAWSLAGGRADTQYF,TRBV30,TRBJ2-3,TRBD2,NA
TGTGCCAGCAGTGGAATACCTTGGTCCCTAGAGAATTCACCCCTCCACTTT,CASSGIPWSLENSPLHF,TRBV6-1,TRBJ1-6,NA,NA
TGCGCCAGCAGCCCCCCGGCCAGCGGGGGCTACAATGAGCAGTTCTTC,CASSPPASGGYNEQFF,TRBV4-1,TRBJ2-1,TRBD2,NA
TGCGCCAGCAGCTTGGCGGGACTGGACCACAATGAGCAGTTCTTC,CASSLAGLDHNEQFF,TRBV5-1,TRBJ2-1,NA,NA
TGTGCCAGCAGCTTGTATGGACAGTTAGAAGAGCAGTACTTC,CASSLYGQLEEQYF,TRBV5-5,TRBJ2-7,NA,NA